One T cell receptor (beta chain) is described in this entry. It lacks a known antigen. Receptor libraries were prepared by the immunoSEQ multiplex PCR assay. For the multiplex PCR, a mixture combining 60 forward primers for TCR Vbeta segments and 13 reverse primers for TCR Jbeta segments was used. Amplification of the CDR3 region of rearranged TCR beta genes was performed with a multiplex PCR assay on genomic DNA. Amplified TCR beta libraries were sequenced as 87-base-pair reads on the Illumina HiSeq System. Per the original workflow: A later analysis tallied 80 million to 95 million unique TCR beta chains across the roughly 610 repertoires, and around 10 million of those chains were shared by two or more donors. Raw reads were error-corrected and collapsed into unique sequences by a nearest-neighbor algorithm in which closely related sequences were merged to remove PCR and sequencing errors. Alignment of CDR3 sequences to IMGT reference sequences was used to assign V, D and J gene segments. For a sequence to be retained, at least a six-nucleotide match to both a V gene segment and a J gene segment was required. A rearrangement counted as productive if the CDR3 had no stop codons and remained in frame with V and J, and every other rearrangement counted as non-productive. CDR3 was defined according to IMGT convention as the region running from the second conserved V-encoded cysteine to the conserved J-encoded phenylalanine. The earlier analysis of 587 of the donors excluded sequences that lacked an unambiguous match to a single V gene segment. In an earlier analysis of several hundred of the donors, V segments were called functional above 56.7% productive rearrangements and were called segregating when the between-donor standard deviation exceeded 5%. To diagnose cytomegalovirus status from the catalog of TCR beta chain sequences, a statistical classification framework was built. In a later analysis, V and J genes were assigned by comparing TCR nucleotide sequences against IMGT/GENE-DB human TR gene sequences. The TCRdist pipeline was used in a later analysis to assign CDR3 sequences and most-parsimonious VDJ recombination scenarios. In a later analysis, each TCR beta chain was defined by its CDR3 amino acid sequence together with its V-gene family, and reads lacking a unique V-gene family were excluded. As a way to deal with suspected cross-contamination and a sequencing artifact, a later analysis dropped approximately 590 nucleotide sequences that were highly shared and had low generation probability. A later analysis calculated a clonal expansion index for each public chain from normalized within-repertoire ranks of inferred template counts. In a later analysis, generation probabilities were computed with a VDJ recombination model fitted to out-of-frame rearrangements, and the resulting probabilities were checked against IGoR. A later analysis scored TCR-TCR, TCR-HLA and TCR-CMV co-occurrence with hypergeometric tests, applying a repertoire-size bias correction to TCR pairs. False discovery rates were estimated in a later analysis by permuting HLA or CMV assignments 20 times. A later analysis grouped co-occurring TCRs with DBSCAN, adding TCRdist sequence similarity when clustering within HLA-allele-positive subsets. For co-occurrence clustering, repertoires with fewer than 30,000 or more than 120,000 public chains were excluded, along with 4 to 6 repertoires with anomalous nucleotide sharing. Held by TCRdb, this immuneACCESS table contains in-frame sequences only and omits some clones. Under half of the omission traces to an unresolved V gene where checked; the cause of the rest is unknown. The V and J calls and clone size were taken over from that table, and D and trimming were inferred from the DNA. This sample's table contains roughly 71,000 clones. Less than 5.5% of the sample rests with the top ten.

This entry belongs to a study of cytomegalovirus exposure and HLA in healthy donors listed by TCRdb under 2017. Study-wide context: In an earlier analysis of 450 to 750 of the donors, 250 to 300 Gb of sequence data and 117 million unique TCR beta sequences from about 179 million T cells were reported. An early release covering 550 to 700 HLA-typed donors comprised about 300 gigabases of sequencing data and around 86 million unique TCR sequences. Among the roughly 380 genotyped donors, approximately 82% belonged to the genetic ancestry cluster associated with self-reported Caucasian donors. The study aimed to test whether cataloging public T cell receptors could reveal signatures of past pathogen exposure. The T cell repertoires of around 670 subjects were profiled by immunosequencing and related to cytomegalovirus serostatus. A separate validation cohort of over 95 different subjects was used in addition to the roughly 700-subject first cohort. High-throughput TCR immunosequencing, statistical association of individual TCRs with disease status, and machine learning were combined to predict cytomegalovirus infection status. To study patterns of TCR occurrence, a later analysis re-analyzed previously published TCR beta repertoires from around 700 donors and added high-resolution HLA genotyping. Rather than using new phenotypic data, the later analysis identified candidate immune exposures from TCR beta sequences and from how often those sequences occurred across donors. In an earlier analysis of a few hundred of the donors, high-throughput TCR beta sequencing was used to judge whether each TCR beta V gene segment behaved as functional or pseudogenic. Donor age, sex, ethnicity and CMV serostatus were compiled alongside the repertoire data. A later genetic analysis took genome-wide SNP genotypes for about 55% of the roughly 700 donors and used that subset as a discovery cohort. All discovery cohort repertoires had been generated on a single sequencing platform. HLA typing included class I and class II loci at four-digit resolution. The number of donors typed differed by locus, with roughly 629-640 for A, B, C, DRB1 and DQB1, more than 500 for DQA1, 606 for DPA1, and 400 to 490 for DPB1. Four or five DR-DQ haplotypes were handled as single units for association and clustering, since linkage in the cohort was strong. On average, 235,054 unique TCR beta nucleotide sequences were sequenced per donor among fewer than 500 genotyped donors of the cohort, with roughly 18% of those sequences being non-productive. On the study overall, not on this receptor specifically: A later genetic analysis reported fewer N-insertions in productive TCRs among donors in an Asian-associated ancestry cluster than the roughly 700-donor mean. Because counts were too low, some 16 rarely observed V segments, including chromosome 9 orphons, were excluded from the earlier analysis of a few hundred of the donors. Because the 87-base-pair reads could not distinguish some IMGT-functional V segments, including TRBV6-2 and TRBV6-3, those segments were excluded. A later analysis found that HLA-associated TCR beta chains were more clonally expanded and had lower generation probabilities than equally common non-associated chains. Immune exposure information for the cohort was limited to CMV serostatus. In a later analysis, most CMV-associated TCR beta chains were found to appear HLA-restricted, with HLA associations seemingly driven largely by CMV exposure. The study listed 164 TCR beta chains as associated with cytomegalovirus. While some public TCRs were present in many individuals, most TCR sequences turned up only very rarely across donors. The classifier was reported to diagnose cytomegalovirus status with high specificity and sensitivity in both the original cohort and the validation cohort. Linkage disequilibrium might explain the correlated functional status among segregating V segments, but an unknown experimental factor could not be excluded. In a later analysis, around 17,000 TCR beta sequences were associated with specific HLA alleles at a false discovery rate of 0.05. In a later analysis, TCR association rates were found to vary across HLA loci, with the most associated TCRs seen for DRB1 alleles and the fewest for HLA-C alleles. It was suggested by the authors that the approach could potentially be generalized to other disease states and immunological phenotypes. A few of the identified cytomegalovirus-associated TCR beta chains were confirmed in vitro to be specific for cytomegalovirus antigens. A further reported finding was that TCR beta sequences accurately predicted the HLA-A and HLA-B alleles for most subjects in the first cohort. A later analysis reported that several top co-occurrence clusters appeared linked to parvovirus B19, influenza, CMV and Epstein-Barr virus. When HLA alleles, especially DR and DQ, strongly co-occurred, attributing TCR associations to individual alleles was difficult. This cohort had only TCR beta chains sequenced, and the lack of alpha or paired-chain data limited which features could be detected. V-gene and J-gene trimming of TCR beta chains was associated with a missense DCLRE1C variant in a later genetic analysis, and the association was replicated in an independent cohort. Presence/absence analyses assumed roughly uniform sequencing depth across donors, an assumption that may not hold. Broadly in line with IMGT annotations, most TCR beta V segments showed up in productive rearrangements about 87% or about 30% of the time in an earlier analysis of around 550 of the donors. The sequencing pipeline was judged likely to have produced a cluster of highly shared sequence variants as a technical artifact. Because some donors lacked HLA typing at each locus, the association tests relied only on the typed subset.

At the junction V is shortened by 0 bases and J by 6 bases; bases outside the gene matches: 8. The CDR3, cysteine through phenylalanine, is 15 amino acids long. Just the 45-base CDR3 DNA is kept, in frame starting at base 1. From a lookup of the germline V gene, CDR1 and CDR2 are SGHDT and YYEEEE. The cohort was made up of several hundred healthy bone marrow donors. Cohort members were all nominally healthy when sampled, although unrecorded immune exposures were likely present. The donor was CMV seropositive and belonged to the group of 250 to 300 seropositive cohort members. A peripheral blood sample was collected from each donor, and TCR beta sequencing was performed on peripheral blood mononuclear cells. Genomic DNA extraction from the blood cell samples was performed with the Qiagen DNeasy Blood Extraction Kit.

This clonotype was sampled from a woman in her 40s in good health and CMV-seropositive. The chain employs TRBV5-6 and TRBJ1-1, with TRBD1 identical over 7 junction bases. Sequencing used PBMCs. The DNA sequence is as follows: TGTGCCAGCAGCTTGGGGACAGGTTTCGGCGCTGAAGCTTTCTTT. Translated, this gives CASSLGTGFGAEAFF. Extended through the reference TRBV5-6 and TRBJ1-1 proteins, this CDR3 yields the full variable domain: DAGVTQSPTHLIKTRGQQVTLRCSPKSGHDTVSWYQQALGQGPQFIFQYYEEEERQRGNFPDRFSGHQFPNYSSELNVNALLLGDSALYLCASSLGTGFGAEAFFGQGTRLTVV.